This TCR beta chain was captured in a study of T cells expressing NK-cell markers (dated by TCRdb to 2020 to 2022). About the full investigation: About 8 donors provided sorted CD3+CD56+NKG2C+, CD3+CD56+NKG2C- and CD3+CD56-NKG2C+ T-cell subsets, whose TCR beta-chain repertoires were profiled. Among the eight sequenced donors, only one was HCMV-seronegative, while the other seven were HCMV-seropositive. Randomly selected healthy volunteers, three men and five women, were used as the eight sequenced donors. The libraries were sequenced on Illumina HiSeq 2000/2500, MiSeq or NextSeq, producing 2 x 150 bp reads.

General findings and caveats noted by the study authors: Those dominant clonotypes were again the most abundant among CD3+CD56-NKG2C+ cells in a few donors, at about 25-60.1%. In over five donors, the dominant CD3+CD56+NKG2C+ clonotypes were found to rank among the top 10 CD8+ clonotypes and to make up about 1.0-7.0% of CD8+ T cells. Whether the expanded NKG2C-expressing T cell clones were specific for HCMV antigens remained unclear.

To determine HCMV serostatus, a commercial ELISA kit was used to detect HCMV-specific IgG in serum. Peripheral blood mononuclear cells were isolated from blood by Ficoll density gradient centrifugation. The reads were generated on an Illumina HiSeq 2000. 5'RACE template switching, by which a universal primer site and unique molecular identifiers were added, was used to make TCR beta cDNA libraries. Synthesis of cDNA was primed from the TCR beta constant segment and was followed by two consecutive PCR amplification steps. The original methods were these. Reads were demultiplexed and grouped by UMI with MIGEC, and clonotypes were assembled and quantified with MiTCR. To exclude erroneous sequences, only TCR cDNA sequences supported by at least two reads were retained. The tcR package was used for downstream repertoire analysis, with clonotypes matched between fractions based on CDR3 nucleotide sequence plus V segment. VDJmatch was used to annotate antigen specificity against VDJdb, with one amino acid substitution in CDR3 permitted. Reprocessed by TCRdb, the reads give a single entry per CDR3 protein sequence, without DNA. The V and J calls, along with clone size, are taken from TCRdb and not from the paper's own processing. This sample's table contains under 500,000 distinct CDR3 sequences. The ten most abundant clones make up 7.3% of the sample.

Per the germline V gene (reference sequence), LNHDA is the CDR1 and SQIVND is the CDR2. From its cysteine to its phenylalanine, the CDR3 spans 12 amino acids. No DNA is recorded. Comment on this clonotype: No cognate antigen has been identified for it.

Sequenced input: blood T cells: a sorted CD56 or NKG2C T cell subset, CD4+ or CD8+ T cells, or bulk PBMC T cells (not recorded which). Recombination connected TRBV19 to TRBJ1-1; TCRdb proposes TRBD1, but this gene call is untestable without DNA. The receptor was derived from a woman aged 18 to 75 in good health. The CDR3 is CASSMGDTEAFF.